This T cell receptor beta chain was sequenced in a study of cytomegalovirus exposure and HLA in healthy donors. Notes on the study in general: Later analysis reportedly placed an Asian-associated ancestry cluster below the approximately 700-donor mean in N-insertions. CMV serostatus was the sole immune exposure data available.

The CDR3 has 16 amino acids. A note on this clone: Its antigen remains unidentified.

The PCR had 60 Vbeta and 13 Jbeta primers. TCRdb keeps only in-frame clones here, not all; method: immunoSEQ multiplex PCR. In the table there are some 96,000 clones, 55% to 75% of which are singletons. This receptor was identified in a man in his sixties in good health and CMV-seronegative. The genes are TRBV21-1 and TRBJ2-7; the table gives TRBD1 as D, unverified against the DNA. TRBV21-1 is assigned pseudogene status. The sequencing input was PBMCs. CDR3 bases: TGTGCCAGCAGCAAAGGTAACCTCGTCCAGGCTTACGGGCAGTACTTC. It codes for CASSKGNLVQAYGQYF.